This is a list of T cell receptor beta chains from one sample in a study of regulatory T cells in long-lasting Graves disease. TCRdb passed the multiplex PCR reads through MiXCR, listing each CDR3 protein once. This sample has approximately 440,000 distinct CDR3 sequences, with 15% to 20% found just once. In addition, the sample was reused for a study of T cells in Graves' hyperthyroidism and ophthalmopathy.

This specimen consisted of peripheral blood mononuclear cells (PBMCs), obtained at new diagnosis, from a patient treated with antithyroid drugs. These receptors all come from a middle-aged man with Graves disease. The CDR3 runs from the conserved cysteine through the conserved F or W. Each record gives: clone size, D gene, V gene, CDR3 protein. A D gene is named only where the DNA matches it firmly. For some rows the clone size is stated as once, few or many, or as a class when expanded; others skip it.

size: many; D: NA; V: TRBV27; CDR3: CASSLSSLAGASYGYTF
size: many; D: NA; V: TRBV10-3; CDR3: CAISSNYEQYF
size: many; D: NA; V: TRBV18; CDR3: CASSPTGELFF
size: many; D: TRBD2; V: TRBV10-3; CDR3: CAISESGASGSYEQYF
size: NA; D: TRBD2; V: TRBV19; CDR3: CASSINRLAVTDTQYF
size: many; D: NA; V: TRBV6-5; CDR3: CASSYSRSMNTEAFF
size: many; D: NA; V: TRBV2; CDR3: CASSDNGELFF
size: many; D: TRBD1; V: TRBV29-1; CDR3: CSVTGTGGNNEKLFF
size: many; D: TRBD2; V: TRBV5-1; CDR3: CASSAGVQDTQYF
size: NA; D: TRBD1; V: TRBV7-9; CDR3: CASSAGTVSNQPQHF
size: many; D: TRBD1; V: TRBV18; CDR3: CASSPARQGRETQYF
size: many; D: TRBD1; V: TRBV18; CDR3: CASSPIDRGDSYEQYF
size: many; D: TRBD2; V: TRBV5-1; CDR3: CASSPRRGADEQYF